This T cell receptor (beta chain) was observed in a study of T cell repertoires in cytomegalovirus infection. At the level of the study: It can be stated that public TCR beta signatures indicated CMV infection as well as a matching HLA type.

Overall study findings and caveats: Cumulative public TCR beta family frequency identified CMV carriers with the relevant HLA. Clonotypes of TCR beta that were HLA-C-restricted and CMV-specific dominated the ex vivo response.

TCRdb reprocessed the reads via MiXCR and lists one record per CDR3 protein. The repertoire holds 250,000 to 300,000 distinct CDR3 sequences, with 9.1% as singletons. This CDR3 is 19 amino acids long. The germline V gene has CDR1 MNHNS and CDR2 SASEGT. J was trimmed by 1 base and V by 6 bases; bases with no gene match: 19. This clonotype was seen many times. Antigen: not known. Sequencing was performed on PBMCs. The chain combines TRBV6-1 with TRBJ2-7; TRBD1 aligns across 9 bases. The source is a human donor in good health (CMV status not recorded). Some clones in this sample may be carry-over from other donors' samples. The DNA of the CDR3 is TGTGCCAGCAGGGAGAACCGGGACAGGGAAAATCAGCGATCCTACGAGCAGTACTTC. Protein: CASRENRDRENQRSYEQYF.